Presented here are 7 T cell receptor beta chains from one specimen sequenced in a study of T cells in Graves' hyperthyroidism and ophthalmopathy. The TCR beta CDR3 regions underwent amplification using RNA transcripts as the source. When the TCR CDR3 underwent first-round RT-PCR, the HTBI primer set was used. TCRdb processed the multiplex PCR reads anew with MiXCR; each CDR3 protein has one entry. The repertoire holds 490,000 or so distinct CDR3 sequences, with roughly 45% as singletons. The sample consisted of peripheral blood or thyroid tissue (not recorded which). The receptors come from an adult woman with Graves' disease, either hyperthyroidism or ophthalmopathy (not recorded which).

The V and J genes are TRBV20-1 and TRBJ2-7; D is undetermined. This CDR3 has 13 amino acids. V was pared by 6 bases and J by 4 bases, with 16 bases between. Germline V gene sequence: CDR1 DFQATT, CDR2 SNEGSKA (reference sequence). The DNA of the CDR3 is TGCAGTGCCGAAGCCCTACCTTCTTACGAGCAGTACTTC. This encodes CSAEALPSYEQYF.

The chain couples TRBV10-2 to TRBJ2-7; D is perhaps TRBD2 (5 bases). Looked up from germline, CDR1 is WSHSY and CDR2 is SAAADI. The CDR3 consists of 14 residues. Trimming pared 8 bases from V and 4 bases from J, leaving 18 bases between. For the CDR3, the DNA is TGCGCCAGCGGATCCCTCTCTAGCCGATACGAGCAGTACTTC. This sequence encodes CASGSLSSRYEQYF.

Only one count was recorded for this clonotype. The chain has TRBV2 and TRBJ1-2; TRBD1 aligns across 10 bases. With V trimmed by 2 bases and J by 11 bases, 11 bases remained unmatched. CDR1 is SNHLY, CDR2 FYNNEI, per germline. The CDR3 spans 15 residues. The CDR3 loop reads CASSELGGTGVKYTF. In DNA, the CDR3 is TGTGCCAGCAGTGAATTGGGCGGGACAGGGGTCAAGTACACCTTC.

This clonotype has ten or more counts. The rearrangement joins TRBV19 to TRBJ1-1; possible D gene TRBD1, 6 bases. The CDR3 extends over 13 amino acids. Between the trimmed V and J ends, which lost 5 bases and 5 bases, there was a span of 12 bases. Germline assignment: CDR1 LNHDA and CDR2 SQIVND (reference sequence). The CDR3 sequence is CASSAEGGTEAFF. The CDR3 region has the DNA TGTGCCAGTAGTGCCGAGGGGGGAACTGAAGCTTTCTTT.

As for this clonotype: The CDR3 does not close with the conserved phenylalanine or tryptophan, likely indicating a read error. The DNA is omitted, as the CDR3 cannot be located on it reliably, and the CDR3 follows TCRdb's listing. The chain carries TRBV2 and TRBJ1-4. Including both end residues, the CDR3 is 8 amino acids long. The germline V gene has CDR1 SNHLY and CDR2 FYNNEI. CDR3 region: CASREGRS.

This rearrangement joins TRBV20-1 to TRBJ2-7, with 8 bases that match TRBD2. CDR1 and CDR2 (germline): DFQATT, SNEGSKA (reference sequence). Trimming took 6 bases from V and 1 from J; bases not matched to a gene: 8. The CDR3 extends over 14 amino acids. The CDR3 nucleotides are TGCAGTGCCCGACGGGGGGGCGATTCCTACGAGCAGTACTTC. Its protein is CSARRGGDSYEQYF.

This rearrangement joins TRBV2 to TRBJ2-7; 11 positions match TRBD2. With V trimmed by 9 bases and J by 5 bases, 6 bases remained unmatched. Per germline, CDR1 SNHLY and CDR2 FYNNEI. The length of the CDR3 is 13 residues. The CDR3 DNA reads as TGTGCCAGTAGCCTGACTAGCGGGGACGAGCAGTACTTC. It is translated as CASSLTSGDEQYF.